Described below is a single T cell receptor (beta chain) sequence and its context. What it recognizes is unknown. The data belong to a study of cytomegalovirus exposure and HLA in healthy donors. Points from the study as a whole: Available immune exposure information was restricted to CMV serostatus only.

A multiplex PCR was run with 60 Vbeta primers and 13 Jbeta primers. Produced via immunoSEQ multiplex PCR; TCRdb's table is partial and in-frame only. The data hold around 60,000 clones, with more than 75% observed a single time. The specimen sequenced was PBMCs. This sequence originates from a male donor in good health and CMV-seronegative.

In nucleotides, the CDR3 is TGTGCCAGCAGTGAAAATAGCGGGGGGTCCTACAATGAGCAGTTCTTC. This gives the protein CASSENSGGSYNEQFF. The rearrangement links TRBV2 to TRBJ2-1, with 10 bases lining up with TRBD2. The germline CDR1 and CDR2 sequences are SNHLY and FYNNEI. CDR3 length: 16 residues. The V segment lost 2 bases and the J segment 1 base; nucleotides outside the gene matches: 2. The whole variable domain, filled in from reference TRBV2 and TRBJ2-1, reads EPEVTQTPSHQVTQMGQEVILRCVPISNHLYFYWYRQILGQKVEFLVSFYNNEISEKSEIFDDQFSVERPDGSNFTLKIRSTKLEDSAMYFCASSENSGGSYNEQFFGPGTRLTVL.